This passage covers 2 T cell receptor beta chains from one sample sequenced in a study of T cells in Graves' hyperthyroidism and ophthalmopathy. Amplified TCR beta CDR3 regions derived from RNA transcripts. During a first-round RT-PCR of the TCR CDR3, the HTBI primer set was used. Each CDR3 protein gets one entry after TCRdb re-called the multiplex PCR reads with MiXCR. The data hold almost 600,000 distinct CDR3 sequences, with just over 45% observed a single time. Sequenced sample: peripheral blood or thyroid tissue (not recorded which). These receptors all come from a woman aged 18-35 years with Graves' hyperthyroidism.

This rearrangement joins TRBV20-1 to TRBJ2-5; 11 bases match TRBD2. The germline gives CDR1 DFQATT, CDR2 SNEGSKA (reference sequence). The CDR3 runs 14 residues. Unmatched junction bases numbered 9, after V lost 1 base and J lost 11 bases. The CDR3 sequence is CSARVSLAGGEQYF. CDR3 nucleotides: TGCAGTGCTAGAGTGAGTCTAGCGGGAGGTGAGCAGTACTTC.

About this clonotype: Being one base from a much bigger clone, this may be a read error. The chain uses TRBV19 and TRBJ1-5; 8 positions agree with TRBD1. Germline CDR1 reads LNHDA; CDR2 reads SQIVND (reference sequence). The CDR3 length is 14 residues. The CDR3 bases are TGTGCCAGTAACAACAGGGGGAGCAGTCAGCCCCAGCATTTT. Translation: CASNNRGSSQPQHF.